The 8 T cell receptor beta chains below come from one sample, sequenced in a study of Graves' ophthalmopathy and Graves' hyperthyroidism. Transcripts of RNA were the source for amplifying TCR beta CDR3 regions. HTBI primers primed a first-round RT-PCR, and a second-round multiplex PCR followed. Using its own MiXCR run on the multiplex PCR reads, TCRdb lists one record per CDR3 protein. Here the sample spans 650,000 to 900,000 distinct CDR3 sequences, around 40% being singletons. What was sequenced was peripheral blood. These receptors were collected from an adult man with Graves' ophthalmopathy.

V and J are TRBV27 and TRBJ2-7; 9 bases map to TRBD1. CDR1 and CDR2 (germline): MNHEY, SMNVEV (reference sequence). The CDR3 has 15 residues. Trimming cost V 7 bases and J 2 bases; bases outside gene matches: 9. CDR3 sequence (DNA): TGTGCCAGCATTGAGTTAAGGACAGGGGCCTACGAGCAGTACTTC. Its translation: CASIELRTGAYEQYF.

This clonotype was recorded a few times. The rearrangement links TRBV2 to TRBJ1-5, with D perhaps TRBD1 (5 bases). Germline V CDR1 and CDR2: SNHLY, FYNNEI. Trimming took off 6 bases at V and 0 bases at J, with 12 bases between the two ends. The CDR3 runs to 15 residues. The CDR3 loop reads CASSLGPNSNQPQHF. In DNA, the CDR3 is TGTGCCAGCAGCCTGGGACCGAATAGCAATCAGCCCCAGCATTTT.

CDR3 sequence: CATSRGSGSETQYF. DNA for the CDR3: TGTGCCACCAGCAGGGGAAGCGGGAGCGAGACCCAGTACTTC. The chain joins TRBV15 to TRBJ2-5; 8 bases line up with TRBD2. The germline V gene has CDR1 LNHNV and CDR2 YYDKDF (reference sequence). V shed 3 bases, J shed 5 bases, and the junction held 5 bases outside the gene matches. The length of the CDR3 is 14 residues.

In its sample, this clonotype was seen a few times. The CDR3 loop reads CASSMVTGAAFSNTEAFF. CDR3 in DNA: TGTGCCAGTAGTATGGTGACAGGGGCCGCTTTCTCGAACACTGAAGCTTTCTTT. This chain connects TRBV19 to TRBJ1-1; 8 nucleotides match TRBD1. CDR3 length: 18 residues. V was pared by 3 bases and J by 1 base, with 13 bases of the junction left unmatched. Germline CDR1 reads LNHDA; CDR2 reads SQIVND (reference sequence).

This clonotype was seen once. V and J are TRBV29-1 and TRBJ2-5; D might be TRBD1 (5 bases). V was clipped by 4 bases and J by 5 bases, with 20 bases between them. This CDR3 has 15 residues. CDR1 is SQVTM, CDR2 ANQGSEA, per germline. Here the CDR3 reads CSVGSLAGLRETQYF. Written as DNA, the CDR3 is TGCAGCGTTGGAAGCTTGGCAGGGCTGCGGGAGACCCAGTACTTC.

The V gene is TRBV9, the J gene TRBJ1-6, with D tentatively TRBD1 (5 bases). V shed 4 bases and J shed 2 bases, with 13 bases lying between them. This CDR3 has 16 amino acids. Germline V CDR1 and CDR2: SGDLS, YYNGEE. DNA of the CDR3: TGTGCCAGCAGCAATCGAGGGGAGGCCTATAATTCACCCCTCCACTTT. It yields the protein CASSNRGEAYNSPLHF.

This clonotype was picked up many times. The chain has TRBV11-2 and TRBJ1-2; 8 nucleotides line up with TRBD1. In germline, CDR1 is SGHAT, CDR2 FQNNGV. The J segment lost 2 bases and the V segment lost 5 bases, leaving 7 bases of the junction unmatched. The CDR3 is made up of 15 amino acids. The CDR3 loop reads CASSKGTGGNYGYTF. For the CDR3, the DNA is TGTGCCAGCAGCAAAGGGACAGGAGGAAACTATGGCTACACCTTC.

This clonotype appeared a few times. This chain links TRBV5-1 with TRBJ2-7, with D perhaps matching TRBD1 or TRBD2 (5 bases each). The CDR3 is 16 residues long. The V gene lost 4 bases and the J gene lost 2 bases, with 19 bases spanning the gap. Germline V gene data show CDR1 as SGHRS and CDR2 as YFSETQ. The CDR3 region is CASSTRPGQGAYEQYF. CDR3 coding DNA: TGCGCCAGCAGCACCCGGCCGGGGCAGGGAGCCTACGAGCAGTACTTC.